This record concerns one T cell receptor beta chain sequence. Antigen unknown. This entry belongs to a study of T cell responses to AZD1222 COVID-19 vaccine. Study results and limitations: Donors, mostly white British, included more females; clonal diversity was possibly underestimated. Baseline serology detected seropositivity in only 5 to 7 AZD1222 recipients. Vaccine-associated CD4 TCRs spanned spike, dominant at 160-218 and 743-854. Breadth and depth of Spike-specific TCRs rose after two AZD1222 doses.

The CDR3 is 13 amino acids. The germline V gene encodes CDR1 SGHKS and CDR2 YYEKEE (reference sequence). The V end was cut by 4 bases, the J end by 9 bases, with 17 bases between. The method was immunoSEQ multiplex PCR; TCRdb's version includes in-frame clones alone and lacks a portion of them. The sample yields about 93,000 clones, around 91% seen once. The sequence derives from an adult who received the AZD1222 COVID-19 vaccine. The genes are TRBV5-5 and TRBJ2-7; TRBD2 is a possible D gene (5 bases). This sample comprised peripheral blood, obtained 28 days after the second AZD1222 dose. The CDR3 nucleotides read TGTGCCAGCAGCGTCCAAGAGGGCACGGTGCAGTACTTC. It is translated as CASSVQEGTVQYF.